Listed below are T cell receptor beta chains from one sample, sequenced in a study of cytomegalovirus exposure and HLA in healthy donors. The method was immunoSEQ multiplex PCR; TCRdb's version includes in-frame clones alone and lacks a portion of them. The sample carries around 170,000 clones, around nine tenths recorded once. Sequencing input: PBMCs. Receptors originate from a man aged 18 to 35 in good health and CMV-seronegative. Each CDR3 is given with its conserved first and last residue. A D gene is named only where the DNA matches it firmly. Clone size, where shown, is once, few, many, or a class for clones that have expanded.

cdr3_aa	cdr3_nt	v_call	j_call	clone_size	d_call
CASRGTSGTNEQFF	TGTGCCAGCCGTGGGACTAGCGGGACTAATGAGCAGTTCTTC	TRBV2	TRBJ2-1	-	TRBD2
CASSEALSSGANVLTF	TGTGCCAGCAGTGAAGCGCTTAGCTCTGGGGCCAACGTCCTGACTTTC	TRBV2	TRBJ2-6	-	-
CASSQDDSASRGQYF	TGCGCCAGCAGCCAAGATGATTCGGCTAGTAGGGGCCAGTACTTC	TRBV4-1	TRBJ2-5	-	-
CASSPGGVADTQYF	TGTGCCAGCAGCCCTGGGGGGGTTGCAGATACGCAGTATTTT	TRBV28	TRBJ2-3	once	TRBD2
CASSEWLAGGNEQFF	TGTGCCAGCAGTGAATGGCTAGCAGGTGGCAATGAGCAGTTCTTC	TRBV6-1	TRBJ2-1	-	-
CASSPVAGARETQYF	TGTGCCAGCTCACCAGTGGCAGGGGCTAGAGAGACCCAGTACTTC	TRBV18	TRBJ2-5	-	-
CASREQGAAISATNEKLFF	TGTGCCAGCAGAGAACAGGGGGCCGCGATCAGTGCAACTAATGAAAAACTGTTTTTT	TRBV6-1	TRBJ1-4	-	TRBD1
CASSSYTTAGRVAFF	TGTGCCAGCAGCTCCTACACAACAGCAGGGAGGGTGGCTTTCTTT	TRBV5-6	TRBJ1-1	-	-
CASRRTGNYGYTF	TGTGCCAGCAGACGGACGGGGAACTATGGCTACACCTTC	TRBV27	TRBJ1-2	-	-
CASSPYIGSNTEAFF	TGTGCCAGCAGTCCCTATATCGGGTCGAACACTGAAGCTTTCTTT	TRBV28	TRBJ1-1	-	-
CASSQDLRSTDTQYF	TGTGCCAGCAGCCAAGATCTGAGGTCCACAGATACGCAGTATTTT	TRBV4-2	TRBJ2-3	-	-
CASSHTNRGLGYTF	TGTGCCAGCAGTCATACCAACAGGGGGCTCGGCTACACCTTC	TRBV28	TRBJ1-2	once	TRBD1
CASSQDLGRWGYTF	TGTGCCAGCAGCCAAGACCTGGGCCGATGGGGCTACACCTTC	TRBV14	TRBJ1-2	-	-
CSVGGSLSNYGYTF	TGCAGCGTTGGGGGCAGCCTATCTAACTATGGCTACACCTTC	TRBV29-1	TRBJ1-2	-	-
CASSLAVPRGDTGELFF	TGTGCCAGCAGCTTAGCGGTCCCCCGGGGGGACACCGGGGAGCTGTTTTTT	TRBV7-2	TRBJ2-2	-	TRBD2
CASSLTARPEQYF	TGTGCCAGCAGCTTAACAGCTCGGCCCGAGCAGTACTTC	TRBV5-4	TRBJ2-7	-	-
CASSSRLAGGFTDTQYF	TGTGCCAGCAGTTCCAGACTAGCGGGGGGGTTCACAGATACGCAGTATTTT	TRBV27	TRBJ2-3	-	TRBD2
CASSVGGVDTEAFF	TGTGCCAGCAGCGTAGGAGGCGTGGACACTGAAGCTTTCTTT	TRBV9	TRBJ1-1	few	-
CASSPTSSQPQHF	TGCGCCAGCAGCCCAACATCGTCTCAGCCCCAGCATTTT	TRBV4-1	TRBJ1-5	-	-
CASGDRGANYGYTF	TGTGCCAGCGGCGACAGGGGAGCTAACTATGGCTACACCTTC	TRBV7-2	TRBJ1-2	-	TRBD1
CASSQNDRAGNTIYF	TGCGCCAGCAGCCAAAACGACAGGGCTGGAAACACCATATATTTT	TRBV4-1	TRBJ1-3	-	TRBD1
CASSPGTSGNEQYF	TGCGCCAGCAGCCCAGGGACTAGCGGGAACGAGCAGTACTTC	TRBV4-3	TRBJ2-7	-	TRBD2
CASSVSRERNQPQHF	TGTGCCAGCAGTGTGTCTAGGGAGCGCAATCAGCCCCAGCATTTT	TRBV6-1	TRBJ1-5	-	-
CSVEQREWAKNIQYF	TGCAGCGTTGAACAGAGGGAGTGGGCCAAAAACATTCAGTACTTC	TRBV29-1	TRBJ2-4	-	-
CAPPRDLIPGHSGNTIYF	TGCGCCCCTCCGAGGGACTTGATTCCAGGGCACTCTGGAAACACCATATATTTT	TRBV23-1	TRBJ1-3	-	-
CASSDLQDMNTEAFF	TGTGCCAGCAGTGACTTGCAAGACATGAACACTGAAGCTTTCTTT	TRBV25-1	TRBJ1-1	-	-
CASSLAGVSQETQYF	TGCGCCAGCAGCTTGGCAGGGGTTAGTCAAGAGACCCAGTACTTC	TRBV5-1	TRBJ2-5	-	-
CASSQGVAGVTLGTDTQYF	TGCGCCAGCAGCCAAGGGGTAGCGGGGGTAACCTTAGGCACAGATACGCAGTATTTT	TRBV4-1	TRBJ2-3	-	TRBD2
CASSVKRDEQFF	TGTGCCAGCAGCGTCAAACGGGATGAGCAGTTCTTC	TRBV5-4	TRBJ2-1	-	-
CASSPGGITDTQYF	TGTGCCAGCAGTCCTGGGGGGATTACAGATACGCAGTATTTT	TRBV28	TRBJ2-3	-	-
CASSSQPTGYEQYF	TGTGCCAGCAGTTCCCAACCTACAGGCTACGAGCAGTACTTC	TRBV27	TRBJ2-7	-	-
CASSLPTGGVTEAFF	TGTGCCAGCAGCCTCCCGACAGGGGGGGTCACTGAAGCTTTCTTT	TRBV5-4	TRBJ1-1	-	TRBD1
CASSLSWSLEDTEAFF	TGTGCCAGCAGTCTTTCTTGGTCCCTCGAGGACACTGAAGCTTTCTTT	TRBV28	TRBJ1-1	-	-
CASSGEDIETQYF	TGTGCCAGCAGCGGGGAGGATATAGAGACCCAGTACTTC	TRBV5-4	TRBJ2-5	-	-
CASSQTTSLFYEQYF	TGTGCCAGCAGCCAAACAACTAGCTTGTTCTACGAGCAGTACTTC	TRBV4-2	TRBJ2-7	-	-
CASSPGLNTGELFF	TGTGCCAGCAGCCCGGGACTGAACACCGGGGAGCTGTTTTTT	TRBV14	TRBJ2-2	-	-
CASRSEPNEKLFF	TGTGCCAGCAGATCCGAGCCAAATGAAAAACTGTTTTTT	TRBV28	TRBJ1-4	-	-
CASSLVWQGNGEQYF	TGCGCCAGCAGCTTGGTTTGGCAGGGGAACGGCGAGCAGTACTTC	TRBV5-1	TRBJ2-7	-	-
CASSLGRGVLTDTQYF	TGTGCCAGCAGCTTAGGGCGGGGTGTGCTCACAGATACGCAGTATTTT	TRBV7-9	TRBJ2-3	-	-
CASSLGGGVYGYTF	TGTGCCAGCAGTTTAGGAGGGGGCGTCTATGGCTACACCTTC	TRBV28	TRBJ1-2	-	TRBD1
CASSSGQGRETQYF	TGTGCCAGCAGCTCAGGACAGGGAAGAGAGACCCAGTACTTC	TRBV5-4	TRBJ2-5	once	TRBD1
CASTRDTGELFF	TGTGCCAGCACCCGAGACACCGGGGAGCTGTTTTTT	TRBV6-5	TRBJ2-2	-	-
CSVQGEATDYGYTF	TGCAGCGTTCAAGGGGAGGCCACGGACTATGGCTACACCTTC	TRBV29-1	TRBJ1-2	-	-
CASKKGARTEAFF	TGTGCCAGCAAGAAGGGGGCGCGTACTGAAGCTTTCTTT	TRBV27	TRBJ1-1	-	TRBD1
CASSFRQGGTDTQYF	TGCGCCAGCAGCTTCCGACAGGGGGGCACAGATACGCAGTATTTT	TRBV5-1	TRBJ2-3	-	TRBD1
CSVGGQNYGYTF	TGCAGCGTTGGGGGACAGAACTATGGCTACACCTTC	TRBV29-1	TRBJ1-2	-	TRBD1
CAWRPGNQPQHF	TGTGCCTGGAGACCGGGTAATCAGCCCCAGCATTTT	TRBV30	TRBJ1-5	-	-
CAISPSTGNTEAFF	TGTGCCATCAGTCCGTCGACAGGGAACACTGAAGCTTTCTTT	TRBV10-3	TRBJ1-1	-	-
CASSRQGNSGNTIYF	TGTGCCAGCAGTAGACAGGGGAACTCTGGAAACACCATATATTTT	TRBV6-1	TRBJ1-3	-	TRBD1
CASSPPLAGVPDTQYF	TGTGCCAGCAGCCCACCTCTAGCGGGAGTTCCAGATACGCAGTATTTT	TRBV7-6	TRBJ2-3	-	TRBD2
CASSERSGGYPSGNTIYF	TGTGCCAGCAGTGAACGCAGCGGCGGGTACCCTTCTGGAAACACCATATATTTT	TRBV25-1	TRBJ1-3	-	-
CASSQGLSYNEQFF	TGTGCCAGCAGCCAGGGGTTATCCTACAATGAGCAGTTCTTC	TRBV27	TRBJ2-1	-	-